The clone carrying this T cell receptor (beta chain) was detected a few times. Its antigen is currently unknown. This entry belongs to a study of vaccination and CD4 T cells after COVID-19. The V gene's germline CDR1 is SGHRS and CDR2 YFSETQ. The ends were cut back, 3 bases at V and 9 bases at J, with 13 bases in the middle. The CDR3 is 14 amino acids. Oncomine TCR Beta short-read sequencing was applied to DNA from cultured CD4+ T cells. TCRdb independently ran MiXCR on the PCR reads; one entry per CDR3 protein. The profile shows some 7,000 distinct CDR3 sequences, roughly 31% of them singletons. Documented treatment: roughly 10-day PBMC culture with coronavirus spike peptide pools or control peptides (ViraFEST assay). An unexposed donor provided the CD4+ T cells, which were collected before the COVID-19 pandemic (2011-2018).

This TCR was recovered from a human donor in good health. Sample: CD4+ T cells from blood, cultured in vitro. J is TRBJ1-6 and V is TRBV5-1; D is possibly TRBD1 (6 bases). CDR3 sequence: CASSWNRDTSPLHF. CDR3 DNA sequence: TGCGCCAGCAGCTGGAACAGGGATACTTCACCCCTCCACTTT.